This is a list of T cell receptor beta chains from one sample in a study of radiation and T cells in renal cell carcinoma. This table comes from immunoSEQ multiplex PCR, and its TCRdb copy is limited to in-frame clones, with some not included. Of 30,000 to 40,000 clones listed, roughly 80% are singletons. The sequenced sample was blood, obtained from a patient whose treatment included radiotherapy and nephrectomy. The receptors derive from a man aged 55 to 70 with renal cell carcinoma. CDR3s include the opening cysteine and the closing phenylalanine or tryptophan. Fields, in order: J gene, clone size, D gene, V gene, CDR3 DNA, CDR3 protein. A D gene is named only where the DNA matches it firmly. The size entry is marked missing in some rows and otherwise reads once, few, many or a size class.

>TRBJ1-6|.|.|TRBV6-1
TGTGCCAGCAGTGAGGTTTCACCCCTCCACTTT
CASSEVSPLHF
>TRBJ2-3|.|.|TRBV5-1
TGCGCCAGCAGCTTGGAGGGGCCGCAGTATTTT
CASSLEGPQYF
>TRBJ2-1|.|.|TRBV11-2
TGTGCCAGCACCCGATCCCCACTAGCATCCAATGAGCAGTTCTTC
CASTRSPLASNEQFF
>TRBJ2-3|.|.|TRBV19
TGTGCCAGTAGTGCGCGACAGGGAGGGGATACGCAGTATTTT
CASSARQGGDTQYF
>TRBJ2-7|.|.|TRBV5-8
TGTGCCAGCAGCTTGGTCGGATTATCCTACGAGCAGTACTTC
CASSLVGLSYEQYF
>TRBJ2-5|once|TRBD1|TRBV15
TGTGCCACCAGCAGAGATGGGGGCAGGGGGGAGACCCAGTACTTC
CATSRDGGRGETQYF
>TRBJ1-4|many|.|TRBV7-9
TGTGCCAGCAGACCTCGATCAGGTCTTGAAAAACTGTTTTTT
CASRPRSGLEKLFF
>TRBJ2-5|.|.|TRBV6-5
TGTGCCAGCAGTTCCAGGGGGGGATTAGAGACCCAGTACTTC
CASSSRGGLETQYF
>TRBJ2-1|.|.|TRBV9
TGTGCCAGCAGCGTAGGACGGTACAATGAGCAGTTCTTC
CASSVGRYNEQFF
>TRBJ2-3|.|TRBD1|TRBV2
TGTGCCAGCACACAGGGGGCCGCAGATACGCAGTATTTT
CASTQGAADTQYF
>TRBJ2-5|few|.|TRBV5-1
TGCGCCAGCAGATCAAATCCGGGGGGCGAAGAGACCCAGTACTTC
CASRSNPGGEETQYF
>TRBJ2-2|.|.|TRBV10-1
TGCGCCAGCAGTGCAAGACGGACAGTGAACACCGGGGAGCTGTTTTTT
CASSARRTVNTGELFF
>TRBJ1-3|.|.|TRBV7-2
TGTGCCAGCATCTATAGGCGGGGTGCTGGCCCCGGAAACACCATATATTTT
CASIYRRGAGPGNTIYF
>TRBJ2-1|.|TRBD2|TRBV10-3
TGTGCCATCAGTGAGTCGGGACTAGCGGGAGGTGAGCAGTTCTTC
CAISESGLAGGEQFF
>TRBJ1-6|.|TRBD1|TRBV6-5
TGTGCCAGCAGAACGACAGGGAATAATTCACCCCTCCACTTT
CASRTTGNNSPLHF
>TRBJ1-4|.|TRBD1|TRBV7-9
TGTGCCAGCAGCTTAGTGACAGGGGCCTTTAATGAAAAACTGTTTTTT
CASSLVTGAFNEKLFF
>TRBJ2-3|.|.|TRBV18
TGTGCCACAAAAAAGACAGATACGCAGTATTTT
CATKKTDTQYF
>TRBJ1-2|.|.|TRBV5-6
TGCGCCAGCAGTAAGACGGGGTATGGCTACACCTTC
CASSKTGYGYTF
>TRBJ2-2|.|.|TRBV5-8
TGTGCCAGCAGCTCCGGACTACTATACACCGGGGAGCTGTTTTTT
CASSSGLLYTGELFF
>TRBJ1-2|few|.|TRBV30
TGTGCCTGGACTCGTTTCGACAGGAACGTCGGTGACTACACCTTC
CAWTRFDRNVGDYTF
>TRBJ2-4|.|TRBD2|TRBV4-3
TGCGCCAGCAGCCACCGGACTAGCGGGAACATTCAGTACTTC
CASSHRTSGNIQYF
>TRBJ2-2|.|.|TRBV18
TGTGCCAGCTCACCACTGCAACTTCGGAGGAACACCGGGGAGCTGTTTTTT
CASSPLQLRRNTGELFF
>TRBJ2-2|.|.|TRBV7-3
TGTGCCAGCAGCTCGGCCATTAGGGGCGAGCTGTTTTTT
CASSSAIRGELFF
>TRBJ2-7|.|.|TRBV7-2
TGTGCCAGCACCGGGTATGAGGCACCCTTGAGTTACGAGCAGTACTTC
CASTGYEAPLSYEQYF
>TRBJ1-2|.|.|TRBV5-6
TGTGCCAGCAGCTTGGGATCGGGATTCGTCTACACCTTC
CASSLGSGFVYTF